These T cell receptor beta chains were read from a single sample in a study of PD-1 blockade in classical Hodgkin lymphoma. Clones were read by immunoSEQ multiplex PCR, and TCRdb kept only the in-frame ones, dropping some. The table lists over 14,000 clones, 83% of them singletons. The starting material was peripheral blood mononuclear cells (PBMCs), obtained before the second cycle of nivolumab. These receptors came from a human donor with classical Hodgkin lymphoma. Both conserved end residues are part of each CDR3.

v_call | cdr3_aa
TRBV6-5 | CASSFTGTEKLFF
TRBV5-1 | CASSLQGLSTDTQYF
TRBV7-8 | CASSLAWAVSTDTQYF
TRBV7-2 | CASSLALRRGATSTDTQYF
TRBV19 | CASSMAVNYGYTF
TRBV28 | CASSSLKLAGGNTGELFF
TRBV14 | CASSQGLAEQETQYF
TRBV11-2 | CASTSSRAGTETQYF
TRBV7-6 | CASSWDRGRETQYF
TRBV2 | CASSRDRVYNSPLHF
TRBV11-3 | CASSPSLHSEAFF
TRBV28 | CASSLGHPGQHQPQHF
TRBV28 | CASSLGPSYSFGNQPQHF
TRBV19 | CASNSISGQGARLAEAFF
TRBV5-1 | CASSLDSRSSYNSPLHF
TRBV10-3 | CAISEVTVIDGYTF
TRBV18 | CASSPDRGPSTEAFF
TRBV19 | CASSRWGTSPLHF
TRBV5-1 | CASSLGSGTDTQYF
TRBV2 | CASSGDRAYEQYF